The 14 T cell receptor beta chains given below trace back to one sample, sequenced in a study of blood T cell repertoires in COVID-19. Some clones are missing from TCRdb's copy, which holds only in-frame ones; the method was immunoSEQ multiplex PCR. The sample lists roughly 20,000 clones, around 87% occurring once. Specimen: peripheral blood. These receptors came from a human donor in a cohort sampled during active COVID-19.

The rearrangement uses TRBV5-1 and TRBJ2-1; 7 bases fit TRBD1. Germline CDR1 SGHRS, CDR2 YFSETQ. V gave up 3 bases and J gave up 4 bases; unmatched junction bases: 4. This CDR3 spans 14 amino acids. DNA for the CDR3: TGCGCCAGCAGCTCCCCGGGACAGTACAATGAGCAGTTCTTC. This gives the protein CASSSPGQYNEQFF.

V is TRBV18 and J is TRBJ2-1, with 13 bases that match TRBD2. This CDR3 contains 19 residues. V shed 6 bases and J 2 bases; nucleotides not matched to a gene: 13. The germline gives CDR1 KGHSH, CDR2 LQKENI. In DNA, the CDR3 is TGTGCCAGCTCTGTCGAGACTAGCGGGGGGTTCGCTACCTACAATGAGCAGTTCTTC. This translates into CASSVETSGGFATYNEQFF.

The CDR3 nucleotides read TGTGCCAGCAGTGAAAGACAGGGGGGACTAGCGGGAGTAAGGGAGACCCAGTACTTC. This sequence encodes CASSERQGGLAGVRETQYF. This chain connects TRBV2 to TRBJ2-5, with 14 bases fitting TRBD2. Germline V CDR1 and CDR2: SNHLY, FYNNEI. The CDR3 contains 19 residues. V lost 2 bases and J lost 5; bases outside the gene matches: 13.

The V and J genes are TRBV3-1 (or the pseudogene TRBV3-2) and TRBJ1-4; D not resolved. In germline, CDR1 is LGHDT, CDR2 YNNKEL (reference sequence). Deletions cut 5 bases from V and 5 bases from J, with 12 bases between. CDR3 length: 14 residues. CDR3 DNA: TGTGCCAGCAGCGAGACAAGGTTAAATGAAAAACTGTTTTTT. This codes for CASSETRLNEKLFF.

This clone was counted between two and nine times. J is TRBJ1-5 and V is TRBV30; TRBD1 aligns across 7 bases. The trim removed 5 bases at V and 7 bases at J, leaving 5 bases unmatched. This CDR3 contains 12 residues. Germline-derived CDR1 and CDR2 are GTSNPN and SVGIG (reference sequence). CDR3 residues: CAWGTGAQPQHF. The DNA of the CDR3 is TGTGCCTGGGGAACAGGGGCACAGCCCCAGCATTTT. Based on the CDR3 plus reference TRBV30 and TRBJ1-5, the full variable domain is SQTIHQWPATLVQPVGSPLSLECTVEGTSNPNLYWYRQAAGRGLQLLFYSVGIGQISSEVPQNLSASRPQDRQFILSSKKLLLSDSGFYLCAWGTGAQPQHFGDGTRLSIL.

The chain recombines TRBV28 with TRBJ1-4; the match to TRBD1 covers 7 bases. The CDR3 length is 13 residues. V lost 7 bases to trimming and J lost 6 bases; unmatched junction nucleotides: 5. Per germline, CDR1 MDHEN and CDR2 SYDVKM. The CDR3 spells CASMRQGYEKLFF. The CDR3 DNA reads TGTGCCAGCATGAGACAGGGCTATGAAAAACTGTTTTTT.

The gene calls are TRBV4-1 and TRBJ2-2; the D is unclear. Germline loops: CDR1 MGHRA, CDR2 YSYEKL. The V end lost 4 bases, the J end lost 4 bases, and 10 bases lay between the germline ends. The CDR3 consists of 14 residues. The CDR3: CASSLSQSTGELFF. In nucleotides, the CDR3 is TGCGCCAGCAGCCTTAGTCAATCCACCGGGGAGCTGTTTTTT.

The chain joins TRBV7-3 to TRBJ1-2, with 8 bases fitting TRBD1. Germline loops: CDR1 SGHTA, CDR2 FQGTGA. The CDR3 spans 14 residues. V was pared by 8 bases and J by 6 bases, with 11 bases of the junction left unmatched. This chain's CDR3 is CASLERTGSDGYTF. The CDR3 DNA sequence: TGTGCCAGCCTGGAAAGGACAGGGTCAGATGGCTACACCTTC.

By share, this clone counts as medium-sized. This sequence joins TRBV28 and TRBJ2-5, with D maybe TRBD2 (6 bases). The CDR3 covers 14 residues. Looked up from germline, CDR1 is MDHEN and CDR2 is SYDVKM. Trimming cost V 8 bases and J 4 bases, with 17 bases left between them. The CDR3 sequence is CASGGGGVRETQYF. The CDR3 DNA is TGTGCCAGCGGGGGAGGAGGGGTCAGAGAGACCCAGTACTTC.

This clone was picked up one time. CDR3 nucleotide sequence: TGTGCCAGTAGTCCACAGGGCTATCTTCAGCCCCAGCATTTT. Translation: CASSPQGYLQPQHF. The chain carries TRBV19 and TRBJ1-5; TRBD1 might be the D (6 bases). The CDR3 is 14 amino acids. The germline V and J ends were trimmed by 5 bases and 6 bases, with 14 bases remaining between them. Per germline, CDR1 LNHDA and CDR2 SQIVND (reference sequence).

V and J are TRBV19 and TRBJ2-7; tentative D call: TRBD2 (6 bases). From germline, CDR1 is LNHDA and CDR2 SQIVND (reference sequence). This CDR3 is 16 amino acids long. Trimming stripped 5 bases from V and 2 bases from J, with 19 bases between. In DNA form, the CDR3 reads TGTGCCAGTAGTCGGGGGAGACTAGAATCCACCTACGAGCAGTACTTC. Protein product: CASSRGRLESTYEQYF.

The genes are TRBV2 and TRBJ2-7; the D gene is possibly TRBD1 (6 bases). The CDR3 spans 12 residues. Germline V gene lookup returns CDR1 SNHLY and CDR2 FYNNEI. The V end was cut by 6 bases, the J end by 3 bases, with 9 bases between. The DNA of the CDR3 is TGTGCCAGCAGGGACAGCCGCTACGAGCAGTACTTC. Residues: CASRDSRYEQYF. The full variable domain, completed using reference TRBV2 and TRBJ2-7, is EPEVTQTPSHQVTQMGQEVILRCVPISNHLYFYWYRQILGQKVEFLVSFYNNEISEKSEIFDDQFSVERPDGSNFTLKIRSTKLEDSAMYFCASRDSRYEQYFGPGTRLTVT.

J is TRBJ2-3 and V is TRBV28, with 8 bases fitting TRBD1. CDR1 MDHEN and CDR2 SYDVKM come from the germline V gene. V was pared by 5 bases and J by 5 bases, with 9 bases of the junction left unmatched. The CDR3 has 15 amino acids. The chain's CDR3 is CASSPGGPHVDTQYF. The CDR3, as DNA: TGTGCCAGCAGTCCAGGGGGCCCGCACGTAGATACGCAGTATTTT. The variable domain in full, completed from reference TRBV28 and TRBJ2-3, reads DVKVTQSSRYLVKRTGEKVFLECVQDMDHENMFWYRQDPGLGLRLIYFSYDVKMKEKGDIPEGYSVSREKKERFSLILESASTNQTSMYLCASSPGGPHVDTQYFGPGTRLTVL.

The chain links TRBV11-2 to TRBJ1-6, with 7 bases matching TRBD1. With 5 bases clipped from V and 7 bases from J, the junction kept 8 bases outside the gene matches. The CDR3 spans 15 residues. CDR1 is SGHAT, CDR2 FQNNGV, per germline. CDR3 residues: CASSVLGDSNSPLHF. In nucleotides, the CDR3 is TGTGCCAGCAGCGTCCTGGGGGACAGCAATTCACCCCTCCACTTT. Supplemented by reference TRBV11-2 and TRBJ1-6, the full variable domain reads EAGVAQSPRYKIIEKRQSVAFWCNPISGHATLYWYQQILGQGPKLLIQFQNNGVVDDSQLPKDRFSAERLKGVDSTLKIQPAKLEDSAVYLCASSVLGDSNSPLHFGNGTRLTVT.